These 23 T cell receptor beta chains came from one sample sequenced in a study of blood T cell repertoires in COVID-19. Assay: immunoSEQ multiplex PCR; the TCRdb copy retains only in-frame clones and omits some. The sample yields about 170,000 clones, 80% to 90% seen once. Sequencing was performed on peripheral blood. These receptors originate from a woman in her seventies who had recovered from COVID-19.

CDR3 amino acids: CASSEAGQGHQPQHF. CDR3 DNA: TGTGCCAGCAGTGAAGCGGGCCAGGGCCATCAGCCCCAGCATTTT. V is TRBV2 and J is TRBJ1-5; weak D call: TRBD1 (5 bases). Germline lookup yields CDR1 SNHLY and CDR2 FYNNEI. The CDR3 loop spans 15 amino acids. V was clipped by 0 bases and J by 5 bases, with 11 bases between them.

The chain joins TRBV28 to TRBJ1-5, with 9 bases matching TRBD1. V dropped 3 bases and J dropped 4; count of bases not matched to a gene: 7. The CDR3 sequence is 16 residues long. The V gene's germline CDR1 is MDHEN and CDR2 SYDVKM. The CDR3 loop reads CASSFGGTGQNQPQHF. In DNA, the CDR3 is TGTGCCAGCAGTTTCGGTGGGACAGGGCAGAATCAGCCCCAGCATTTT.

V and J are TRBV2 and TRBJ2-2, with 10 bases that match TRBD1. With V trimmed by 6 bases and J by 3 bases, 4 bases remained unmatched. The germline V gene encodes CDR1 SNHLY and CDR2 FYNNEI. This CDR3 has 15 amino acids. CDR3 region: CASRRGTGDTGELFF. The CDR3 DNA reads as TGTGCCAGCAGGAGGGGGACAGGGGACACCGGGGAGCTGTTTTTT.

This clone showed up just a few times. This rearrangement joins TRBV7-3 to TRBJ2-1; D uncertain. Deletions cut 0 bases from V and 6 bases from J, with 6 bases between. The V gene's germline CDR1 is SGHTA and CDR2 FQGTGA. The CDR3 covers 13 residues. The CDR3 here is CASSLTPLNEQFF. The CDR3 bases are TGTGCCAGCAGCTTAACTCCCCTCAATGAGCAGTTCTTC.

This clone came up a few times. This CDR3 is also generated by other DNA sequences in the sample. The V gene is TRBV24-1, the J gene TRBJ2-1; 11 bases are shared with TRBD2. The CDR3 is made up of 16 amino acids. The ends lost 4 bases at V and 3 bases at J; junction bases unmatched: 4. Germline V gives CDR1 KGHDR, CDR2 SFDVKD. This CDR3 is CATSDLGTSGYNEQFF. CDR3 bases: TGTGCCACCAGTGACCTAGGGACTAGCGGCTACAATGAGCAGTTCTTC.

This clone has a handful of counts. This same CDR3 is encoded by further DNA sequences in the sample. The chain links TRBV7-9 to TRBJ1-5; 11 bases are a match to TRBD1. Germline V gene data show CDR1 as SEHNR and CDR2 as FQNEAQ (reference sequence). The CDR3 has 16 amino acids. V was clipped by 1 base and J by 1 base; unmatched bases: 0. The CDR3 DNA reads as TGTGCCAGCAGCTTAGGGACAGGGGGCAGCAATCAGCCCCAGCATTTT. This sequence encodes CASSLGTGGSNQPQHF.

Only one count was recorded for this clone. The rearrangement links TRBV7-6 to TRBJ1-3; 7 nucleotides match TRBD1. J lost 2 bases, V lost 1 base, and 5 bases had no gene match. CDR3 length: 16 amino acids. The germline V gene encodes CDR1 SGHVS and CDR2 FNYEAQ. CDR3 sequence (DNA): TGTGCCAGCAGCTTAGGTCCCACAGGGGCTGGAAACACCATATATTTT. This sequence encodes CASSLGPTGAGNTIYF.

The chain uses TRBV9 and TRBJ1-3; D remains ambiguous. There are 18 residues in the CDR3. Germline-derived CDR1 and CDR2 are SGDLS and YYNGEE. V lost 0 bases and J lost 0, with 16 bases in between. The CDR3 spells CASSVGRQIHSSGNTIYF. CDR3 bases: TGTGCCAGCAGCGTAGGGAGGCAGATCCATAGCTCTGGAAACACCATATATTTT. The whole variable domain, filled in from reference TRBV9 and TRBJ1-3, reads DSGVTQTPKHLITATGQRVTLRCSPRSGDLSVYWYQQSLDQGLQFLIQYYNGEERAKGNILERFSAQQFPDLHSELNLSSLELGDSALYFCASSVGRQIHSSGNTIYFGEGSWLTVV.

The chain uses TRBV6-5 and TRBJ2-7; TRBD1 matches at 9 bases. V lost 5 bases and J lost 6; bases outside the gene matches: 11. The germline V gene has CDR1 MNHEY and CDR2 SVGAGI. The CDR3 runs to 15 residues. As DNA, the CDR3 is TGTGCCAGCAGTCCCTACCGGGACAGGGTGTTCGAGCAGTACTTC. It encodes CASSPYRDRVFEQYF.

The chain links TRBV30 to TRBJ1-4; a possible D gene is TRBD1 (5 bases). The V end was cut by 1 base, the J end by 2 bases, with 11 bases between. This CDR3 has 15 amino acids. CDR1 is GTSNPN and CDR2 is SVGIG in the germline V gene (reference sequence). In DNA form, the CDR3 reads TGTGCCTGGAGTGGTGCGGGGGTGACTAATGAAAAACTGTTTTTT. As protein: CAWSGAGVTNEKLFF.

The chain links TRBV6-5 to TRBJ1-5; the D gene is possibly TRBD1 (5 bases). V lost 0 bases and J 5 bases, leaving 8 bases between the germline ends. The germline gives CDR1 MNHEY, CDR2 SVGAGI. The length of the CDR3 is 14 residues. The CDR3 nucleotides read TGTGCCAGCAGTTACTCGGGGGGGGATCAGCCCCAGCATTTT. It translates to CASSYSGGDQPQHF.

The CDR3 DNA reads TGTGCCAGCAGCTTAGATCGGGGGGTTCCCGCGGAGGCTTTCTTT. This gives the protein CASSLDRGVPAEAFF. This chain uses TRBV11-2 with TRBJ1-1; D may be TRBD1 (5 bases). Germline V lookup: CDR1 SGHAT, CDR2 FQNNGV. Trimming left V 0 bases short and J 11 bases short, with 19 bases between. The CDR3 extends over 15 amino acids.

V and J are TRBV5-1 and TRBJ1-1, with D possibly being TRBD1 (5 bases). CDR1 and CDR2 from the germline V gene are SGHRS and YFSETQ. V was pared by 4 bases and J by 1 base, with 11 bases between. The CDR3 length is 14 residues. The CDR3: CASSRGVANTEAFF. The CDR3 DNA is TGCGCCAGCAGCCGGGGGGTGGCGAACACTGAAGCTTTCTTT.

The chain combines TRBV18 with TRBJ1-1; the D gene is possibly TRBD1 (6 bases). Trimming pared 1 base from V and 0 bases from J, leaving 12 bases between. The CDR3 extends over 16 amino acids. Germline CDR1 KGHSH, CDR2 LQKENI. CDR3 loop: CASSPREGVLNTEAFF. The CDR3 coding sequence is TGTGCCAGCTCACCACGGGAGGGGGTACTGAACACTGAAGCTTTCTTT.

The chain carries TRBV5-1 and TRBJ2-2, with D tentatively TRBD2 (6 bases). The germline V and J ends were trimmed by 3 bases and 5 bases, with 11 bases remaining between them. CDR3 length: 14 residues. From germline, CDR1 is SGHRS and CDR2 YFSETQ. CDR3 DNA sequence: TGCGCCAGCAGCTCCGGGGACTTTACCGGGGAGCTGTTTTTT. Translating it yields CASSSGDFTGELFF.

This clone was seen a single time. The chain has TRBV24-1 and TRBJ2-3, with TRBD2 matching 10 bases. The CDR3 consists of 14 residues. The germline V gene has CDR1 KGHDR and CDR2 SFDVKD. The trim removed 9 bases at V and 4 bases at J, leaving 6 bases unmatched. CDR3 DNA: TGTGCCACCGGGGCTAGCGGGAGCGCAGATACGCAGTATTTT. Translation gives CATGASGSADTQYF.

The chain combines TRBV9 with TRBJ1-2; 8 bases match TRBD1. The CDR3 totals 12 residues. V dropped 4 bases and J dropped 8; count of bases not matched to a gene: 4. The germline CDR1 and CDR2 sequences are SGDLS and YYNGEE. The CDR3 DNA reads TGTGCCAGCAGCCCCAGGGGGCCGGGCTACACCTTC. It codes for CASSPRGPGYTF.

The chain has TRBV12-5 and TRBJ1-4; D unresolved. The CDR3 spans 13 residues. V lost 6 bases and J 8 bases, leaving 13 bases between the germline ends. CDR1 LGHNT and CDR2 FRNRAP come from the germline V gene. In DNA form, the CDR3 reads TGTGCTAGTGGCCCCACCGGTCCAGAAAAACTGTTTTTT. Translation gives CASGPTGPEKLFF. Together with reference TRBV12-5 and TRBJ1-4, the CDR3 gives the full variable domain: DARVTQTPRHKVTEMGQEVTMRCQPILGHNTVFWYRQTMMQGLELLAYFRNRAPLDDSGMPKDRFSAEMPDATLATLKIQPSEPRDSAVYFCASGPTGPEKLFFGSGTQLSVL.

The table lists this clone with a few counts. The chain uses TRBV28 and TRBJ2-7, with 7 nucleotides matching TRBD2. The CDR3 spans 18 residues. Germline V CDR1 and CDR2: MDHEN, SYDVKM. J gave up 0 bases and V 0 bases, and 11 bases lay outside the gene matches. The CDR3: CASSLWGRLAVSSYEQYF. In DNA form, the CDR3 reads TGTGCCAGCAGTTTATGGGGGAGGCTAGCGGTAAGCTCCTACGAGCAGTACTTC. The variable domain in full, completed from reference TRBV28 and TRBJ2-7, reads DVKVTQSSRYLVKRTGEKVFLECVQDMDHENMFWYRQDPGLGLRLIYFSYDVKMKEKGDIPEGYSVSREKKERFSLILESASTNQTSMYLCASSLWGRLAVSSYEQYFGPGTRLTVT.

This rearrangement joins TRBV6-5 to TRBJ2-1; tentatively, D is TRBD2 (5 bases). Germline CDR1 reads MNHEY; CDR2 reads SVGAGI. CDR3 length equals 14 residues. The V end lost 6 bases, the J end lost 2 bases, and 11 bases lay between the germline ends. CDR3 protein: CASRTSGAYNEQFF. The CDR3 DNA sequence: TGTGCCAGCAGGACCAGCGGTGCCTACAATGAGCAGTTCTTC.

The V and J genes are TRBV2 and TRBJ1-2; 7 bases line up with TRBD1. The trim removed 7 bases at V and 2 bases at J, leaving 4 bases unmatched. The length of the CDR3 is 13 residues. Germline V gene sequence: CDR1 SNHLY, CDR2 FYNNEI. In nucleotides, the CDR3 is TGTGCCAGCACCCCGGACAGGAACTATGGCTACACCTTC. Protein product: CASTPDRNYGYTF. The variable domain in full, with the rest retrieved from reference TRBV2 and TRBJ1-2, is EPEVTQTPSHQVTQMGQEVILRCVPISNHLYFYWYRQILGQKVEFLVSFYNNEISEKSEIFDDQFSVERPDGSNFTLKIRSTKLEDSAMYFCASTPDRNYGYTFGSGTRLTVV.

The V call is TRBV27, the J call TRBJ2-1, with D tentatively TRBD2 (5 bases). CDR1 is MNHEY and CDR2 is SMNVEV in the germline V gene (reference sequence). CDR3 length: 12 residues. Trimming left V 2 bases short and J 8 bases short, with 7 bases between. The CDR3 protein is CASSLARDEQFF. The DNA of the CDR3 is TGTGCCAGCAGTTTAGCGAGGGATGAGCAGTTCTTC.

V and J are TRBV25-1 and TRBJ2-1; 7 bases line up with TRBD1. With 4 bases clipped from V and 1 base from J, the junction kept 7 bases outside the gene matches. The CDR3 covers 16 residues. CDR1 and CDR2 from the germline V gene are MGHDK and SYGVNS. The CDR3 sequence is CASSALGGWSYNEQFF. For the CDR3, the DNA is TGTGCCAGCAGTGCCCTAGGGGGCTGGTCCTACAATGAGCAGTTCTTC.